This T cell receptor beta chain was sequenced during a study of cytomegalovirus exposure and HLA in healthy donors. In regard to this clone: Its antigen is currently unknown.

The V gene's germline CDR1 is MGHRA and CDR2 YSYEKL. Deletions cut 5 bases from V and 8 bases from J, with 19 bases between. This CDR3 is built from 15 residues. The PCR was carried out with 60 Vbeta primers and 13 Jbeta primers. Data came from immunoSEQ multiplex PCR; TCRdb stores just in-frame clones and leaves some out. The data contain around 250,000 clones, around 81% of them singletons. At sampling all donors were nominally healthy, likely with unrecorded immune exposures. Regarding the study as a whole: Indistinguishability led to the exclusion of some V segments, TRBV6-2 and TRBV6-3 included. Previous analysis showed most TCR beta V segments were productive about 87% or about 30% of the time. CMV serostatus was the sole immune exposure information available.

The receptor was isolated from an older woman in good health and CMV-seropositive. The J gene is TRBJ1-5, the V gene TRBV4-1; a possible D gene is TRBD1 (5 bases). Sequenced: PBMCs. The CDR3 bases are TGCGCCAGCAGCTCCGCGACAGAACTCAGGGAGCCCCAGCATTTT. Residues: CASSSATELREPQHF.